This entry lists 14 T cell receptor beta chains sequenced from one sample in a study of T-cell memory formation after mild COVID-19. MiXCR, run by TCRdb on the 5' RACE reads, gives a single entry per CDR3 protein. The sample lists 350,000 to 450,000 distinct CDR3 sequences; around 27% were seen once. The sample comprised PBMCs or a T cell subset sorted from them (not recorded which). The receptors derive from an adult woman who had mild COVID-19 (a few samples of this study predate the infection). Cell type and time point are not known.

This clonotype was observed a handful of times. The chain links TRBV12-3 or TRBV12-4 to TRBJ2-6; 12 nucleotides align to TRBD2. This CDR3 is built from 16 residues. V was pared by 10 bases and J by 3 bases, with 7 bases of the junction left unmatched. The DNA for the CDR3 is TGTGCCACCGGACTAGCGGGATTGGGTGGGGCCAACGTCCTGACTTTC. This encodes CATGLAGLGGANVLTF.

V gene TRBV24-1 combines with J gene TRBJ2-5, with 10 bases aligning to TRBD2. CDR1 and CDR2 from the germline V gene are KGHDR and SFDVKD. V lost 3 bases, J lost 5 bases, and 11 bases stayed unmatched. The CDR3 totals 17 residues. CDR3 DNA sequence: TGTGCCACCAGTGATCCCCGCCCAGCGGGAGGGAGGGAGACCCAGTACTTC. This codes for CATSDPRPAGGRETQYF.

This clonotype showed up just a few times. The V call is TRBV15, the J call TRBJ2-3, with D perhaps matching TRBD2 (6 bases). This CDR3 spans 13 amino acids. V was clipped by 5 bases and J by 2 bases, with 8 bases between them. CDR1 is LNHNV, CDR2 YYDKDF, per germline (reference sequence). CDR3 residues: CATSGGATDTQYF. As DNA, the CDR3 is TGTGCCACCAGCGGAGGGGCCACAGATACGCAGTATTTT.

The V call is TRBV30, the J call TRBJ2-7; TRBD1 is a possible D gene (6 bases). V lost 5 bases and J lost 3, with 14 bases in between. The germline CDR1 and CDR2 sequences are GTSNPN and SVGIG (reference sequence). The CDR3 spans 13 residues. The CDR3 loop reads CAWGLSRGYEQYF. Written as DNA, the CDR3 is TGTGCCTGGGGACTGTCCAGGGGCTACGAGCAGTACTTC.

This clonotype was seen more than once but under ten times. The chain uses TRBV7-2 and TRBJ2-3; no firm D call. The CDR3 loop spans 14 amino acids. Looked up from germline, CDR1 is SGHTA and CDR2 is FQGNSA. With 4 bases removed from V and 5 bases from J, the gap between germline ends came to 13 bases. The CDR3 protein is CASSSPPLGDTQYF. The CDR3 nucleotides are TGTGCCAGCAGCTCTCCGCCCCTGGGAGATACGCAGTATTTT. Filled out from reference TRBV7-2 and TRBJ2-3, the complete variable domain reads GAGVSQSPSNKVTEKGKDVELRCDPISGHTALYWYRQSLGQGLEFLIYFQGNSAPDKSGLPSDRFSAERTGGSVSTLTIQRTQQEDSAVYLCASSSPPLGDTQYFGPGTRLTVL.

The chain is built from TRBV6-5 and TRBJ2-7; 7 nucleotides align to TRBD1. CDR1 MNHEY and CDR2 SVGAGI come from the germline V gene. Trimming at V came to 6 bases and at J to 4 bases, leaving 6 bases not matched to a gene. This CDR3 comprises 13 residues. In DNA form, the CDR3 reads TGTGCCAGCAGAAAAGACAGGGAGTACGAGCAGTACTTC. It yields the protein CASRKDREYEQYF.

The rearrangement joins TRBV5-5 to TRBJ2-6; 9 bases align to TRBD1. Germline V gene data show CDR1 as SGHKS and CDR2 as YYEKEE (reference sequence). V trimming: 1 base; J trimming: 2 bases; junction bases outside the gene matches: 4. This CDR3 is 17 amino acids long. The CDR3 protein is CASSLSTGGAGANVLTF. The CDR3 bases are TGTGCCAGCAGCTTGAGCACAGGGGGCGCTGGGGCCAACGTCCTGACTTTC.

This clonotype has more than one count but fewer than ten. The V call is TRBV7-8, the J call TRBJ2-6; perhaps TRBD1 as D (7 bases). V was pared by 5 bases and J by 16 bases, with 18 bases between. Germline V lookup: CDR1 SGHVS, CDR2 FQNEAQ. The CDR3 runs 13 residues. For the CDR3, the DNA is TGTGCCAGCAGCCCGGGAGACAGGGTAACTCTGACTTTC. This gives the protein CASSPGDRVTLTF.

The sample holds a few counts of this clonotype. The V call is TRBV5-1, the J call TRBJ1-5; perhaps TRBD1 as D (6 bases). The V gene lost 4 bases and the J gene lost 0 bases, with 17 bases spanning the gap. Germline assignment: CDR1 SGHRS and CDR2 YFSETQ. The CDR3 is 17 residues long. CDR3 coding DNA: TGCGCCAGCAGCCCATTTGCAGGGGACGATAGCAATCAGCCCCAGCATTTT. Translation: CASSPFAGDDSNQPQHF.

The rearrangement joins TRBV12-3 or TRBV12-4 to TRBJ2-7; D call uncertain. Trimming took off 2 bases at V and 5 bases at J, with 7 bases between the two ends. CDR3 length: 12 amino acids. The CDR3 DNA is TGTGCCAGCAGTTTATTTCCTAACGAGCAGTACTTC. Residues: CASSLFPNEQYF.

The chain is built from TRBV7-9 and TRBJ2-1, with no clear D. V gave up 6 bases and J gave up 8 bases, with 20 bases separating them. Germline CDR1 is SEHNR and CDR2 is FQNEAQ (reference sequence). This CDR3 has 15 residues. As DNA, the CDR3 is TGTGCCAGCAGAGGCACTCCGGTGTTGGGCGATGAGCAGTTCTTC. Its protein is CASRGTPVLGDEQFF.

V gene TRBV7-3 combines with J gene TRBJ2-4; 11 nucleotides agree with TRBD2. The V and J ends lost 6 bases and 5 bases, in that order; junction bases with no gene match: 3. This CDR3 is 14 amino acids long. The germline CDR1 and CDR2 sequences are SGHTA and FQGTGA. CDR3: CASSLTSGENIQYF. The CDR3 DNA follows: TGTGCCAGCAGTTTGACTAGCGGGGAAAACATTCAGTACTTC.

This clonotype occurred a few times. This rearrangement joins TRBV19 to TRBJ1-1; no firm D call. This CDR3 has 13 residues. The germline V and J ends were trimmed by 5 bases and 5 bases, with 12 bases remaining between them. Germline CDR1 is LNHDA and CDR2 is SQIVND (reference sequence). The CDR3 spells CASSSVGPTEAFF. CDR3 nucleotides: TGTGCCAGTAGTTCCGTTGGCCCAACTGAAGCTTTCTTT.

The genes are TRBV4-2 and TRBJ2-7, with D perhaps TRBD2 (6 bases). The CDR3 sequence is 18 residues long. The V end lost 3 bases, the J end lost 7 bases, and 28 bases lay between the germline ends. Germline loops: CDR1 LGHNA, CDR2 YNFKEQ. The DNA for the CDR3 is TGTGCCAGCAGCCAGGATTCGGACTACCCCCGTTTTCCTAGGGAGCAGTACTTC. It encodes CASSQDSDYPRFPREQYF.